This T cell receptor (beta chain) emerged from a study of blood T cell repertoires in COVID-19. The wider study: Both acute and convalescent COVID-19 samples were obtained from the United States, Italy and Spain. PBMCs, B-cell-depleted T cells, or T cells provided the cDNA or gDNA that made up the material.

V was trimmed by 4 bases and J by 3 bases, leaving 3 bases between them. Germline CDR1 and CDR2: MNHEY and SVGAGI. There are 11 residues in the CDR3. The assay was immunoSEQ multiplex PCR, and TCRdb's table has in-frame clones only and misses some. Of about 190,000 clones listed, around 91% are singletons. The sample holds one count of this clone. Other nucleotide sequences from this sample produce the same CDR3. The chain couples TRBV6-5 to TRBJ1-1; D is unresolved. The origin of this receptor is a man between 50 and 59 years old with acute or convalescent COVID-19. Sequenced: peripheral blood. CDR3 region: CASSSYTEAFF. The CDR3, as DNA: TGTGCCAGCAGTTCCTACACTGAAGCTTTCTTT.